A single sample gave rise to the 10 T cell receptor beta chains below, sequenced in a study of T cell responses to AZD1222 COVID-19 vaccine. The assay was immunoSEQ multiplex PCR, and TCRdb's table has in-frame clones only and misses some. This table holds 130,000 or so clones, over 75% found once. The sample here was peripheral blood, taken on day 0 of AZD1222 vaccination. The receptors shown here come from an adult in good health.

J is TRBJ2-5 and V is TRBV7-2; possibly TRBD2 for D (6 bases). This CDR3 comprises 16 residues. V was pared by 4 bases and J by 6 bases, with 21 bases between. Per the germline V gene, CDR1 is SGHTA and CDR2 is FQGNSA. The CDR3 reads CASSWGVRGSLQTQYF. The CDR3 coding sequence is TGTGCCAGCAGCTGGGGGGTGCGGGGATCGTTGCAGACCCAGTACTTC.

Here the CDR3 DNA reads TGTGCCTGGAATAGGGGGACTAGCGGGGGCCCTGAGACCCAGTACTTC. Protein: CAWNRGTSGGPETQYF. This chain connects TRBV30 to TRBJ2-5; 14 bases match TRBD2. The V segment lost 4 bases and the J segment 5 bases; nucleotides outside the gene matches: 9. Germline V gene lookup returns CDR1 GTSNPN and CDR2 SVGIG (reference sequence). The CDR3 extends over 16 amino acids.

This clone was found once. The chain uses TRBV21-1 and TRBJ2-1; TRBD2, the table's D call, lacks a check against the DNA. TRBV21-1 is tagged as a pseudogene. The CDR3 totals 16 residues. The CDR3 nucleotides read TGTGCCAGCAGCAAAGGGGGCGGGAGCTCCTACAATGAGCAGTTCTTC. It specifies CASSKGGGSSYNEQFF.

In its sample, this clone was seen a few times. The V call is TRBV5-4, the J call TRBJ1-2, with a tentative D call TRBD1 (6 bases). The germline CDR1 and CDR2 sequences are SGHNT and YYREEE (reference sequence). Trimming pared 4 bases from V and 6 bases from J, leaving 13 bases between. There are 13 residues in the CDR3. CDR3 amino acids: CASSLTGIDGYTF. As DNA, the CDR3 is TGTGCCAGCAGCCTGACAGGAATTGATGGCTACACCTTC. Variable domain in full (rest from reference TRBV5-4 and TRBJ1-2): ETGVTQSPTHLIKTRGQQVTLRCSSQSGHNTVSWYQQALGQGPQFIFQYYREEENGRGNFPPRFSGLQFPNYSSELNVNALELDDSALYLCASSLTGIDGYTFGSGTRLTVV.

This chain connects TRBV28 to TRBJ2-3; 8 nucleotides match TRBD2. J gave up 2 bases and V 6 bases, and 4 bases lay outside the gene matches. This CDR3 is built from 14 residues. Germline V gives CDR1 MDHEN, CDR2 SYDVKM. CDR3 region: CASSPSGLTDTQYF. The CDR3 nucleotides read TGTGCCAGCAGCCCTAGCGGGCTCACAGATACGCAGTATTTT.

Details on this clone: This may arise from a read error, as a much more abundant clone is one base away. CDR3 coding DNA: TGTGCCGGTAGTTTACCAGGCCACTATGGCTACACCTTC. Amino acids: CAGSLPGHYGYTF. The chain is built from TRBV19 and TRBJ1-2; no reliable D call. This CDR3 is 13 amino acids long. From germline, CDR1 is LNHDA and CDR2 SQIVND (reference sequence).

The chain has TRBV11-2 and TRBJ1-6, with D hard to call. The germline V and J ends were trimmed by 3 bases and 10 bases, with 13 bases remaining between them. CDR1 is SGHAT and CDR2 is FQNNGV in the germline V gene. This CDR3 comprises 14 residues. The DNA of the CDR3 is TGTGCCAGCAGCTTGGCCGGCCTTGGGTCACCCCTCCACTTT. As protein: CASSLAGLGSPLHF.

The rearrangement links TRBV7-3 to TRBJ1-1, with TRBD1 matching over 8 bases. Germline CDR1 SGHTA, CDR2 FQGTGA. The CDR3 covers 14 residues. V trimming: 6 bases; J trimming: 3 bases; junction bases outside the gene matches: 6. The CDR3 DNA follows: TGTGCCAGCAGACAAAACAGGGGGGACACTGAAGCTTTCTTT. Protein product: CASRQNRGDTEAFF.

Details on this clone: Lacking the conserved final phenylalanine or tryptophan, this CDR3 likely reflects a read error. The limits of the CDR3 on the DNA are not certain, so only TCRdb's listed CDR3 is given. Here the CDR3 reads CASSIQLRL. The rearrangement links TRBV19 to TRBJ2-7. The CDR3 extends over 9 residues, inclusive of both ends. Germline lookup yields CDR1 LNHDA and CDR2 SQIVND (reference sequence).

This chain uses TRBV7-2 with TRBJ2-1; D is unclear. The CDR3 spans 15 residues. Germline values: CDR1 SGHTA, CDR2 FQGNSA. Between the trimmed V and J ends, which lost 1 base and 0 bases, there was a span of 7 bases. In nucleotides, the CDR3 is TGTGCCAGCAGCTTAGGCGGAAACTCCTACAATGAGCAGTTCTTC. It translates to CASSLGGNSYNEQFF.